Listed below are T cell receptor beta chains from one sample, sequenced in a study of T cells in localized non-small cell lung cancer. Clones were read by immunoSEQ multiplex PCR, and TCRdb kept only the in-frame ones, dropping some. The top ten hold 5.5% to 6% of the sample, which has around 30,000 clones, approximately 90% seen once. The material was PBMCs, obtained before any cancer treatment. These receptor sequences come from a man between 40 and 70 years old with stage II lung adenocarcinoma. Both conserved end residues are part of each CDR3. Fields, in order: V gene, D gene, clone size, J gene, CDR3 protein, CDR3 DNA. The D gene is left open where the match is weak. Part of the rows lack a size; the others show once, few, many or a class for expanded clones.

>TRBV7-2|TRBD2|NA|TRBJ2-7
CASSSSGRVVDEQYF
TGTGCCAGCAGCTCGAGCGGGAGGGTTGTCGACGAGCAGTACTTC
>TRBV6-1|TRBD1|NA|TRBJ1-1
CASGRTGGDTEAFF
TGTGCCAGCGGACGGACAGGGGGGGACACTGAAGCTTTCTTT
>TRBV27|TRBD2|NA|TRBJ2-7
CARDTVAGGYEQYF
TGTGCCAGAGATACGGTAGCGGGGGGCTACGAGCAGTACTTC
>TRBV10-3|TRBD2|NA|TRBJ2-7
CAISPGLAGHYEQYF
TGTGCCATCAGCCCCGGACTAGCGGGCCACTACGAGCAGTACTTC
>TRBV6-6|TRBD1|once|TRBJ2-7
CASSYPRQGFGEQYF
TGTGCCAGCAGTTACCCTAGACAGGGTTTCGGCGAGCAGTACTTC
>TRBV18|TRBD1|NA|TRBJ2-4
CASSPRDRLLAKNIQYF
TGTGCCAGCTCACCTCGGGACAGGTTATTAGCCAAAAACATTCAGTACTTC
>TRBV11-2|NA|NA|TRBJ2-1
CASSLEDGQFF
TGTGCCAGCAGCTTAGAGGATGGGCAGTTCTTC
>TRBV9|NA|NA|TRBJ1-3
CASSVTSLAGSSGNTIYF
TGTGCCAGCAGCGTAACCTCCTTAGCGGGGAGCTCTGGAAACACCATATATTTT
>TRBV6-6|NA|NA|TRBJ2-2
CASSYLGLEAGELFF
TGTGCCAGCAGTTACCTCGGGCTAGAAGCCGGGGAGCTGTTTTTT
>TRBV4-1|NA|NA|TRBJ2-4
CASSQDGGWGIQYF
TGCGCCAGCAGCCAAGATGGGGGGTGGGGCATTCAGTACTTC
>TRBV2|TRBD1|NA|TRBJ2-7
CASSTQGYEQYF
TGTGCCAGCAGTACACAGGGGTACGAGCAGTACTTC
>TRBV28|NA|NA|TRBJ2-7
CASSLGVRQYF
TGTGCCAGCAGTTTAGGGGTACGGCAGTACTTC
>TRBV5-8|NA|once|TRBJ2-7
CASSLVNRNRYEQYF
TGTGCCAGCAGCTTGGTGAACAGGAATAGATACGAGCAGTACTTC
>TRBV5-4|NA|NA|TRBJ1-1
CASGGNTEAFF
TGTGCCAGCGGGGGAAACACTGAAGCTTTCTTT
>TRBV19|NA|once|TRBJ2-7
CASRKTRSYEQYF
TGTGCCAGCCGTAAAACAAGGTCCTACGAGCAGTACTTC
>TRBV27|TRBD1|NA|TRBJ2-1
CATISSGTGEYNEQFF
TGTGCCACCATATCCTCCGGGACAGGGGAATACAATGAGCAGTTCTTC
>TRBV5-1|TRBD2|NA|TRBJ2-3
CASSFAGAGDTQYF
TGCGCCAGCAGCTTTGCGGGAGCGGGAGATACGCAGTATTTT
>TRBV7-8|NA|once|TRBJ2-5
CASSLEGPFMRTQYF
TGTGCCAGCAGCTTAGAGGGCCCCTTCATGAGGACCCAGTACTTC
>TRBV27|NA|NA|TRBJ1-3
CASSPISGNTIYF
TGTGCCAGCAGCCCGATCTCTGGAAACACCATATATTTT
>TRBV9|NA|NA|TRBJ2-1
CASSPSYNEQFF
TGTGCCAGCAGCCCTTCCTACAATGAGCAGTTCTTC